Shown below are 20 T cell receptor beta chains from a single sample sequenced in a study of brain T cells in children with intractable seizures. Profiled with immunoSEQ multiplex PCR; TCRdb holds only in-frame clones, not every one. The sample records roughly 64,000 clones, more than 95% being singletons. The specimen comprised peripheral blood, sampled at surgery. These receptors were taken from a boy younger than two with focal cortical dysplasia and intractable seizures.

The genes are TRBV11-2 and TRBJ1-1; D gene uncertain. Germline CDR1 is SGHAT and CDR2 is FQNNGV. The CDR3 length is 11 residues. Trimming stripped 7 bases from V and 0 bases from J, with 3 bases between. The CDR3 DNA reads TGTGCCAGCAAAATGAACACTGAAGCTTTCTTT. Translating it yields CASKMNTEAFF. The whole variable domain, remainder taken from reference TRBV11-2 and TRBJ1-1, is EAGVAQSPRYKIIEKRQSVAFWCNPISGHATLYWYQQILGQGPKLLIQFQNNGVVDDSQLPKDRFSAERLKGVDSTLKIQPAKLEDSAVYLCASKMNTEAFFGQGTRLTVV.

The chain uses TRBV5-1 and TRBJ1-1; D gene uncertain. Per the germline V gene, CDR1 is SGHRS and CDR2 is YFSETQ. The CDR3 totals 15 residues. V was shortened by 2 bases and J by 0 bases, with 11 bases between the two germline ends. The CDR3 DNA reads as TGCGCCAGCAGCTTCGAGCGGCAGCTGAACACTGAAGCTTTCTTT. Protein product: CASSFERQLNTEAFF.

This sequence joins TRBV27 and TRBJ1-2, with TRBD1 identical over 7 bases. This CDR3 spans 13 amino acids. Germline values: CDR1 MNHEY, CDR2 SMNVEV (reference sequence). The V and J ends lost 5 bases and 3 bases, in that order; junction bases with no gene match: 3. The CDR3 protein is CASSPTGDYGYTF. The CDR3 region has the DNA TGTGCCAGCAGTCCTACAGGGGACTATGGCTACACCTTC.

This chain uses TRBV20-1 with TRBJ2-5, with TRBD2 matching 7 bases. The trim removed 3 bases at V and 5 bases at J, leaving 0 bases unmatched. The length of the CDR3 is 11 residues. Germline CDR1 and CDR2: DFQATT and SNEGSKA (reference sequence). CDR3 coding DNA: TGCAGTGCTAGCGGGAGGGAGACCCAGTACTTC. Amino acids: CSASGRETQYF.

This clone appeared once. The gene calls are TRBV4-2 and TRBJ1-5; a possible D gene is TRBD1 (6 bases). V shed 0 bases and J shed 1 base, with 13 bases lying between them. CDR3 length: 17 amino acids. Germline-derived CDR1 and CDR2 are LGHNA and YNFKEQ. The CDR3 DNA is TGTGCCAGCAGCCAAGATTGGCCGGGACAAAGCAATCAGCCCCAGCATTTT. This translates into CASSQDWPGQSNQPQHF.

The rearrangement joins TRBV2 to TRBJ2-2, with D perhaps TRBD1 (5 bases). The CDR3 runs 15 residues. V lost 7 bases and J lost 5, with 17 bases in between. Germline CDR1 is SNHLY and CDR2 is FYNNEI. Here the CDR3 reads CASTYEAGSTGELFF. CDR3 sequence (DNA): TGTGCCAGCACCTACGAGGCAGGGTCGACCGGGGAGCTGTTTTTT. Variable domain in full (rest from reference TRBV2 and TRBJ2-2): EPEVTQTPSHQVTQMGQEVILRCVPISNHLYFYWYRQILGQKVEFLVSFYNNEISEKSEIFDDQFSVERPDGSNFTLKIRSTKLEDSAMYFCASTYEAGSTGELFFGEGSRLTVL.

The table lists this clone with a count of one. V gene TRBV2 combines with J gene TRBJ2-5, with D unresolved. Trimming took off 1 base at V and 5 bases at J, with 5 bases between the two ends. Germline CDR1 SNHLY, CDR2 FYNNEI. The CDR3 runs to 12 residues. Here the CDR3 reads CASSEVRETQYF. In DNA form, the CDR3 reads TGTGCCAGCAGTGAAGTAAGGGAGACCCAGTACTTC.

The J gene is TRBJ2-2, the V gene TRBV18; D not resolved. Germline V CDR1 and CDR2: KGHSH, LQKENI. Between the trimmed V and J ends, which lost 2 bases and 6 bases, there was a span of 7 bases. This CDR3 has 13 amino acids. The CDR3 reads CASSPESSGELFF. The CDR3 DNA reads TGTGCCAGCTCACCAGAGAGTTCCGGGGAGCTGTTTTTT.

The chain couples TRBV6-6 to TRBJ1-1, with D unresolved. The CDR3 is 14 amino acids. Per the germline V gene, CDR1 is MNHNY and CDR2 is SVGAGI (reference sequence). V lost 0 bases and J lost 7, with 12 bases in between. The CDR3 DNA reads TGTGCCAGCAGTTACTCGGACGGTATGAGTGAAGCTTTCTTT. Translated, it gives CASSYSDGMSEAFF.

The genes are TRBV7-9 and TRBJ2-3, with 12 bases lining up with TRBD2. Germline-derived CDR1 and CDR2 are SEHNR and FQNEAQ (reference sequence). V lost 3 bases, J lost 3 bases, and 1 base stayed unmatched. This CDR3 has 15 residues. Here the CDR3 reads CASSFGTSGTDTQYF. The CDR3 DNA reads TGTGCCAGCAGCTTCGGGACTAGCGGGACAGATACGCAGTATTTT.

The chain joins TRBV15 to TRBJ1-1; 7 bases align to TRBD1. J gave up 1 base and V 4 bases, and 6 bases lay outside the gene matches. Germline V gene lookup returns CDR1 LNHNV and CDR2 YYDKDF (reference sequence). CDR3 length: 15 amino acids. CDR3 sequence reads: CATSNIQGGNTEAFF. In DNA, the CDR3 is TGTGCCACCAGCAATATTCAGGGGGGGAACACTGAAGCTTTCTTT.

The CDR3 DNA reads TGTGCCAGCAGTGAAGCGGGCGGGGGCCGCTTCAATGAGCAGTTCTTC. Translating it yields CASSEAGGGRFNEQFF. This chain joins TRBV6-1 and TRBJ2-1; D possibly corresponds to TRBD2 (7 bases). Germline CDR1 MNHNS, CDR2 SASEGT. V gave up 0 bases and J gave up 6 bases, with 15 bases separating them. The CDR3 runs to 16 residues.

This clone was seen once. The rearrangement uses TRBV4-1 and TRBJ2-7, with D perhaps matching TRBD1 (5 bases). Germline V CDR1 and CDR2: MGHRA, YSYEKL. CDR3 length: 14 residues. V was cut by 1 base and J by 7 bases, with 14 bases left in between. The CDR3 sequence: CASSQVQGYKEQYF. The CDR3 DNA follows: TGCGCCAGCAGCCAAGTCCAGGGATATAAGGAGCAGTACTTC.

V usage is TRBV5-1 and J usage is TRBJ2-3; tentative D call: TRBD1 (5 bases). The CDR3 runs to 14 residues. Trimming shortened V by 4 bases and J by 1 base, and 10 bases separated the two germline ends. The germline V gene has CDR1 SGHRS and CDR2 YFSETQ. The DNA of the CDR3 is TGCGCCAGCAGCCGAGACAGCCGCACAGATACGCAGTATTTT. Protein product: CASSRDSRTDTQYF.

This chain links TRBV19 with TRBJ1-4; the D is unclear. V shed 3 bases and J shed 8 bases, with 10 bases lying between them. Germline V CDR1 and CDR2: LNHDA, SQIVND (reference sequence). This CDR3 has 13 amino acids. CDR3 nucleotide sequence: TGTGCCAGTAGTATTCGGGTCAAGGAAAAACTGTTTTTT. Its protein is CASSIRVKEKLFF.

V and J are TRBV7-9 and TRBJ1-2; no firm D call. From germline, CDR1 is SEHNR and CDR2 FQNEAQ (reference sequence). This CDR3 has 14 amino acids. V lost 2 bases and J lost 2, with 9 bases in between. This CDR3 is CASSLSSINYGYTF. As DNA, the CDR3 is TGTGCCAGCAGCTTATCTTCCATAAACTATGGCTACACCTTC.

The V and J genes are TRBV4-2 and TRBJ2-1, with D perhaps matching TRBD1 (5 bases). Per the germline V gene, CDR1 is LGHNA and CDR2 is YNFKEQ. The germline V and J ends were trimmed by 1 base and 0 bases, with 10 bases remaining between them. The CDR3 is made up of 16 amino acids. The CDR3, as DNA: TGTGCCAGCAGCCAAGCGACAGCCAGCTCCTACAATGAGCAGTTCTTC. This translates into CASSQATASSYNEQFF.

The chain employs TRBV16 and TRBJ1-2, with TRBD1 matching over 8 bases. The CDR3 has 15 residues. The V segment lost 4 bases and the J segment 2 bases; nucleotides outside the gene matches: 6. Germline V lookup: CDR1 KGHSY, CDR2 FQNENV. This CDR3 is CASSPPWTGNYGYTF. The CDR3, as DNA: TGTGCCAGCAGCCCTCCCTGGACAGGGAACTATGGCTACACCTTC.

The V call is TRBV28, the J call TRBJ2-7, with 7 bases matching TRBD1. Germline V CDR1 and CDR2: MDHEN, SYDVKM. The CDR3 consists of 16 residues. With V trimmed by 8 bases and J by 1 base, 14 bases remained unmatched. The CDR3 loop is CASFLRTGPLSYEQYF. The CDR3 DNA reads TGTGCCAGCTTCCTTAGGACAGGACCACTTTCCTACGAGCAGTACTTC.

The CDR3 loop reads CATSRKPGQGAVSNQPQHF. The CDR3 coding sequence is TGTGCCACCAGCAGGAAACCGGGACAGGGGGCGGTCAGCAATCAGCCCCAGCATTTT. This rearrangement joins TRBV15 to TRBJ1-5; 12 nucleotides line up with TRBD1. Looked up from germline, CDR1 is LNHNV and CDR2 is YYDKDF (reference sequence). V was clipped by 3 bases and J by 1 base; unmatched bases: 10. The CDR3 runs to 19 residues.